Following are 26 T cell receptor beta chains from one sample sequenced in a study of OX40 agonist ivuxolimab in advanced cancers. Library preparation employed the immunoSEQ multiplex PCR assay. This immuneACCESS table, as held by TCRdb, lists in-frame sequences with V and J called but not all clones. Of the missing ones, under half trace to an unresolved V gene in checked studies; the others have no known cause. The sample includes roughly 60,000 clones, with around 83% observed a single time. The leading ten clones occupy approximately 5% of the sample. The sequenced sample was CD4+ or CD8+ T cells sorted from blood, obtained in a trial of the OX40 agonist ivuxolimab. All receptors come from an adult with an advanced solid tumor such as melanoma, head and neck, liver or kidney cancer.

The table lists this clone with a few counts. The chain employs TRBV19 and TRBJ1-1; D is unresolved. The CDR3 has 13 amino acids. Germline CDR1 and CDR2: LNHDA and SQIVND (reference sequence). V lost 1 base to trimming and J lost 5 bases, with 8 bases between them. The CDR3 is CASSIGVGTEAFF. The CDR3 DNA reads TGTGCCAGTAGTATAGGGGTGGGGACTGAAGCTTTCTTT.

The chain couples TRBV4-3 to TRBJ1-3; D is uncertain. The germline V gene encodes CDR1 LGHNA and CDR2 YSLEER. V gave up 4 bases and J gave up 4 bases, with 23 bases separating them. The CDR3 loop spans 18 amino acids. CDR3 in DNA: TGCGCCAGCAGCCTCTCAGCGGCCCCGGCGGGCCCAGGAAACACCATATATTTT. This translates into CASSLSAAPAGPGNTIYF.

CDR3 coding DNA: TGTGCCAGCAGCAAACAAATAGACTACGAGCAGTACTTC. Residues: CASSKQIDYEQYF. V gene TRBV6-1 combines with J gene TRBJ2-7; no firm D call. Looked up from germline, CDR1 is MNHNS and CDR2 is SASEGT. With 6 bases removed from V and 3 bases from J, the gap between germline ends came to 12 bases. The CDR3 has 13 residues.

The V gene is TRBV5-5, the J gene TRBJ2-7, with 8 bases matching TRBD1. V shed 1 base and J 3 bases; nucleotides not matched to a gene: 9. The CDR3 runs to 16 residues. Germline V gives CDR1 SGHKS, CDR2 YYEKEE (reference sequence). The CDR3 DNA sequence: TGTGCCAGCAGCTTGCTCGGGGCAGGGGGCAGCTACGAGCAGTACTTC. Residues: CASSLLGAGGSYEQYF. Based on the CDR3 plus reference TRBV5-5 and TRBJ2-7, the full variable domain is DAGVTQSPTHLIKTRGQQVTLRCSPISGHKSVSWYQQVLGQGPQFIFQYYEKEERGRGNFPDRFSARQFPNYSSELNVNALLLGDSALYLCASSLLGAGGSYEQYFGPGTRLTVT.

The CDR3 DNA reads TGTGCCAGCAGCTCAAACTCCAATGGGGTCTACGAGCAGTACTTC. Its protein is CASSSNSNGVYEQYF. The chain uses TRBV5-4 and TRBJ2-7, with D unresolved. Between the trimmed V and J ends, which lost 3 bases and 3 bases, there was a span of 16 bases. The CDR3 sequence is 15 residues long. CDR1 and CDR2 from the germline V gene are SGHNT and YYREEE (reference sequence).

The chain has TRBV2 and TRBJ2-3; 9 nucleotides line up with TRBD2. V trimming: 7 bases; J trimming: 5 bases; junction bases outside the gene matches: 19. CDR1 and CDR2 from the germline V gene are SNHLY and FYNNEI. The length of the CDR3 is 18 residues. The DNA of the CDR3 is TGTGCCAGCATGTGGGGCAGGGTTAGCGGGAGAGGCGGAGATACGCAGTATTTT. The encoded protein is CASMWGRVSGRGGDTQYF.

For the CDR3, the DNA is TGTGCCAGTAGCCGTACCCGAGGGGACGAGCAGTACTTC. Protein sequence: CASSRTRGDEQYF. The J gene is TRBJ2-7, the V gene TRBV19; D assignment may be TRBD1 or TRBD2 (5 bases each). Trimming took off 6 bases at V and 5 bases at J, with 14 bases between the two ends. CDR1 LNHDA and CDR2 SQIVND come from the germline V gene (reference sequence). There are 13 residues in the CDR3.

CDR3 loop: CASSPLAGGLSDIQYF. For the CDR3, the DNA is TGTGCCAGCAGTCCTTTGGCAGGGGGGCTCTCGGACATTCAGTACTTC. V usage is TRBV28 and J usage is TRBJ2-4, with D possibly being TRBD1 (7 bases). The CDR3 loop spans 16 amino acids. Deletions cut 5 bases from V and 8 bases from J, with 22 bases between. Germline lookup yields CDR1 MDHEN and CDR2 SYDVKM. Combining the CDR3 with reference TRBV28 and TRBJ2-4 gives the whole variable domain DVKVTQSSRYLVKRTGEKVFLECVQDMDHENMFWYRQDPGLGLRLIYFSYDVKMKEKGDIPEGYSVSREKKERFSLILESASTNQTSMYLCASSPLAGGLSDIQYFGAGTRLSVL.

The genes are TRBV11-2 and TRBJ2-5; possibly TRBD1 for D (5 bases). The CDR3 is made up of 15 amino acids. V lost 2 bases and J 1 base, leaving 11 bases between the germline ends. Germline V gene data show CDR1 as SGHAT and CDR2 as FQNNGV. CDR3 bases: TGTGCCAGCAGCTTAACAGGTGCGCCCCAAGAGACCCAGTACTTC. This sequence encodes CASSLTGAPQETQYF.

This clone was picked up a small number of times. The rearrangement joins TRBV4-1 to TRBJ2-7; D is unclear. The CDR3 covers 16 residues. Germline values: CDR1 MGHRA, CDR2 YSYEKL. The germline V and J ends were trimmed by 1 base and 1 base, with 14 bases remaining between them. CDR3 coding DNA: TGCGCCAGCAGCCAAGGTTCTACGGGCGAGTCCTACGAGCAGTACTTC. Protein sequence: CASSQGSTGESYEQYF.

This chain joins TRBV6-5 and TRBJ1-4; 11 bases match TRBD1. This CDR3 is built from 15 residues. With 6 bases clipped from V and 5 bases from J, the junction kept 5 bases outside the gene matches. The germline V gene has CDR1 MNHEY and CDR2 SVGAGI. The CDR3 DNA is TGTGCCAGCAGAGGACAGGGGGCATGGAATGAAAAACTGTTTTTT. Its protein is CASRGQGAWNEKLFF.

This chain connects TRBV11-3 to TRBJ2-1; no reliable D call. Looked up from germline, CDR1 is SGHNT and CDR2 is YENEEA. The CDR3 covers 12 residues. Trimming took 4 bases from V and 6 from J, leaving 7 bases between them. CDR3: CASSSPGNEQFF. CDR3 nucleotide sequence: TGTGCCAGCAGCTCTCCGGGCAATGAGCAGTTCTTC.

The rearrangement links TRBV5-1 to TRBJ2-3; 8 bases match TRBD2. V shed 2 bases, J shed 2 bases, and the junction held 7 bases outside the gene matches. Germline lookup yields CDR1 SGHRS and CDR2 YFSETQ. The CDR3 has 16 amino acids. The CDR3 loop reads CASSLRIAGSTDTQYF. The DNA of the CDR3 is TGCGCCAGCAGCTTAAGAATAGCGGGATCCACAGATACGCAGTATTTT.

The CDR3 protein is CASSYDRVRSPLHF. The CDR3 DNA is TGTGCCAGCAGCTATGACAGGGTGCGTTCACCCCTCCACTTT. The chain is built from TRBV14 and TRBJ1-6; the match to TRBD1 covers 7 bases. The CDR3 has 14 residues. Per the germline V gene, CDR1 is SGHDN and CDR2 is FVKESK. V lost 5 bases, J lost 9 bases, and 7 bases stayed unmatched.

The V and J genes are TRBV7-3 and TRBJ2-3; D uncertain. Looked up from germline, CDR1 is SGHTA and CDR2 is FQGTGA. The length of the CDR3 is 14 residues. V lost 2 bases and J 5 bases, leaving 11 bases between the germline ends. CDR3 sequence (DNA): TGTGCCAGCAGCTTATCGAATAGGGAAGATACGCAGTATTTT. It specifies CASSLSNREDTQYF.

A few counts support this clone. The CDR3 protein is CASSRGSTLEQFF. The DNA of the CDR3 is TGTGCCAGCTCACGTGGGTCAACCCTTGAGCAGTTCTTC. The V call is TRBV18, the J call TRBJ2-1, with D uncertain. The CDR3 spans 13 residues. Trimming stripped 4 bases from V and 9 bases from J, with 13 bases between. Looked up from germline, CDR1 is KGHSH and CDR2 is LQKENI.

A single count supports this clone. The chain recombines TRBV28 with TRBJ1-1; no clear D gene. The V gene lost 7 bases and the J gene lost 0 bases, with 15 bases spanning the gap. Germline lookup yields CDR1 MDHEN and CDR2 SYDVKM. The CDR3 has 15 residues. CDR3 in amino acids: CASTPDEFMNTEAFF. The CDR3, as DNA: TGTGCCAGCACTCCCGATGAATTCATGAACACTGAAGCTTTCTTT.

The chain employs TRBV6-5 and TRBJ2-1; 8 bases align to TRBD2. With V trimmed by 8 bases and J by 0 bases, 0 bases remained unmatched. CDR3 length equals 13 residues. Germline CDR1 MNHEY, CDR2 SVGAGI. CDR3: CASRGGSYNEQFF. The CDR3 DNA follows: TGTGCCAGCCGGGGGGGCTCCTACAATGAGCAGTTCTTC.

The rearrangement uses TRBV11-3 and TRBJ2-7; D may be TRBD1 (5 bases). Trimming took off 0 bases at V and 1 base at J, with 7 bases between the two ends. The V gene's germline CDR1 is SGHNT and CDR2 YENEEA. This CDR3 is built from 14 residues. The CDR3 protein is CASSLETDSYEQYF. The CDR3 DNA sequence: TGTGCCAGCAGCTTAGAGACAGATTCCTACGAGCAGTACTTC.

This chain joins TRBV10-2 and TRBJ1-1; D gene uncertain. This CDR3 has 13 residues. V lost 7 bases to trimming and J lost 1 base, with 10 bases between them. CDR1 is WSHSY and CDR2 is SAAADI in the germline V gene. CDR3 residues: CASTLSSNTEAFF. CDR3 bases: TGCGCCAGCACTCTGAGCTCGAACACTGAAGCTTTCTTT.

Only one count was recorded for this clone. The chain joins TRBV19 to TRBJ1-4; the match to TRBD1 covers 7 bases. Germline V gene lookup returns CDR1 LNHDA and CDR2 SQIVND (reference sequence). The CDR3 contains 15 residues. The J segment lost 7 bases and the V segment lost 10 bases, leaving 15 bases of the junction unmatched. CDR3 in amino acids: CATPGQNDRIEKLFF. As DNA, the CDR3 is TGTGCCACCCCGGGACAGAATGACCGAATTGAAAAACTGTTTTTT.

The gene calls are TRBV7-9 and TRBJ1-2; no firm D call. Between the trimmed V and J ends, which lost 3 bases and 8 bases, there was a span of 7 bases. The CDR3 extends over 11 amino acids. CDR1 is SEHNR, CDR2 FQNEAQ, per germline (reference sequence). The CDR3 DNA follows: TGTGCCAGCAGCTTTAGTGGCGGCTACACCTTC. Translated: CASSFSGGYTF.

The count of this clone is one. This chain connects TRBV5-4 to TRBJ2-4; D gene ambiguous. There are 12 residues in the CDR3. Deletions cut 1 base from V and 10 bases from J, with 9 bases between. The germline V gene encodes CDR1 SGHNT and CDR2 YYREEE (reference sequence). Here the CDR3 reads CASSLSGRIQYF. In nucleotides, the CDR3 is TGTGCCAGCAGCTTGTCTGGAAGAATTCAGTACTTC.

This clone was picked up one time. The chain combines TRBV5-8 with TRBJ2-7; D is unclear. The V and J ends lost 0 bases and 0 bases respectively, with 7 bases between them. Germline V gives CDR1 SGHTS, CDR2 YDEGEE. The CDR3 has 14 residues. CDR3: CASSLVQSSYEQYF. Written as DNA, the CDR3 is TGTGCCAGCAGCTTGGTCCAGTCCTCCTACGAGCAGTACTTC.

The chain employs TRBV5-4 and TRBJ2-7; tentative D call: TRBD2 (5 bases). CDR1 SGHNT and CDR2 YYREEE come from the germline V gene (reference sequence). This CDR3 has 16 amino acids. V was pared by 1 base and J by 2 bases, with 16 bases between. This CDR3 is CASSLSWAGYAYEQYF. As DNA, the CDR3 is TGTGCCAGCAGCTTGTCTTGGGCGGGTTACGCCTACGAGCAGTACTTC.

CDR3 in amino acids: CASSPGSTDTQYF. CDR3 nucleotides: TGTGCCAGCTCCCCGGGAAGCACAGATACGCAGTATTTT. The chain recombines TRBV18 with TRBJ2-3, with D tentatively TRBD2 (5 bases). The germline gives CDR1 KGHSH, CDR2 LQKENI. Trimming took off 6 bases at V and 0 bases at J, with 7 bases between the two ends. The CDR3 extends over 13 amino acids.